Each of the 25 T cell receptor beta chains below was sequenced from the same sample in a study of siplizumab effects on memory and regulatory T cells. Method: immunoSEQ multiplex PCR; TCRdb's copy keeps in-frame clones and lacks some. This repertoire shows some 100,000 clones, roughly 94% found once; its top ten account for approximately 1.5%. The sequenced sample was non-Treg CD4+ T cells sorted from blood. The receptors were gathered from a human donor in good health.

In its sample, this clone was seen once. The chain couples TRBV14 to TRBJ2-6; D is ambiguous. The CDR3 totals 18 residues. V lost 4 bases to trimming and J lost 5 bases, with 21 bases between them. CDR1 and CDR2 (germline): SGHDN, FVKESK. CDR3 sequence: CASSLRSRPPPWANVLTF. For the CDR3, the DNA is TGTGCCAGCAGCCTCAGGTCCCGGCCCCCCCCCTGGGCCAACGTCCTGACTTTC.

The chain carries TRBV5-5 and TRBJ1-5; D might be TRBD1 (6 bases). This CDR3 is built from 15 residues. Germline-derived CDR1 and CDR2 are SGHKS and YYEKEE (reference sequence). V gave up 4 bases and J gave up 1 base, with 12 bases separating them. CDR3 sequence (DNA): TGTGCCAGCAGCGTGGGACACAGAAGCAATCAGCCCCAGCATTTT. Translated, it gives CASSVGHRSNQPQHF.

A single count supports this clone. The J gene is TRBJ2-5, the V gene TRBV29-1; either TRBD1 or TRBD2 may supply D (5 bases each). V shed 3 bases and J shed 5 bases, with 10 bases lying between them. CDR3 size: 12 residues. The germline CDR1 and CDR2 sequences are SQVTM and ANQGSEA. CDR3 sequence (DNA): TGCAGCGTTGATTGGGGACGCGAGACCCAGTACTTC. It codes for CSVDWGRETQYF.

This chain joins TRBV18 and TRBJ2-6; D might be TRBD1 or TRBD2, each matching 5 bases. The V end lost 1 base, the J end lost 4 bases, and 17 bases lay between the germline ends. There are 18 residues in the CDR3. The germline CDR1 and CDR2 sequences are KGHSH and LQKENI. The CDR3 is CASSPRAGSSSGANVLTF. Here the CDR3 DNA reads TGTGCCAGCTCACCACGGGCAGGGTCTAGCTCCGGGGCCAACGTCCTGACTTTC.

This clone was seen only once. This chain connects TRBV7-9 to TRBJ2-5; 9 nucleotides match TRBD2. The germline CDR1 and CDR2 sequences are SEHNR and FQNEAQ (reference sequence). The CDR3 has 17 residues. The J segment lost 1 base and the V segment lost 1 base, leaving 7 bases of the junction unmatched. DNA for the CDR3: TGTGCCAGCAGCTTAGGGGGGCTAGCGGGAAGCCAAGAGACCCAGTACTTC. This gives the protein CASSLGGLAGSQETQYF.

CDR3 nucleotides: TGTGCCAGCAGCCTAAGGGATCCAGGCAATGAGCAGTTCTTC. This sequence encodes CASSLRDPGNEQFF. J is TRBJ2-1 and V is TRBV5-8; D remains ambiguous. The CDR3 covers 14 residues. Trimming removed 4 bases from V and 6 bases from J, with 14 bases in between. Per the germline V gene, CDR1 is SGHTS and CDR2 is YDEGEE.

CDR3 DNA: TGCAGTGCTAGGGTCCGGGACAGAAAGTTCTTC. Its translation: CSARVRDRKFF. The V gene is TRBV20-1, the J gene TRBJ2-1, with TRBD1 identical over 7 bases. This CDR3 has 11 residues. Germline-derived CDR1 and CDR2 are DFQATT and SNEGSKA (reference sequence). J gave up 14 bases and V 3 bases, and 7 bases lay outside the gene matches.

The chain links TRBV18 to TRBJ2-7; maybe TRBD1 (5 bases). The CDR3 is made up of 13 amino acids. The germline gives CDR1 KGHSH, CDR2 LQKENI. The ends were cut back, 2 bases at V and 6 bases at J, with 11 bases in the middle. CDR3 bases: TGTGCCAGCTCACCAACTGAGACAGCCGAGCAGTACTTC. Amino acid sequence: CASSPTETAEQYF. Full variable domain (remainder filled in from reference TRBV18 and TRBJ2-7): NAGVMQNPRHLVRRRGQEARLRCSPMKGHSHVYWYRQLPEEGLKFMVYLQKENIIDESGMPKERFSAEFPKEGPSILRIQQVVRGDSAAYFCASSPTETAEQYFGPGTRLTVT.

V usage is TRBV6-6 and J usage is TRBJ1-5; D is unclear. Trimming removed 5 bases at V and 2 bases at J, with 7 bases between. The CDR3 is 13 amino acids. Germline values: CDR1 MNHNY, CDR2 SVGAGI (reference sequence). The CDR3: CASSAPGNQPQHF. Written as DNA, the CDR3 is TGTGCCAGCAGTGCGCCAGGCAATCAGCCCCAGCATTTT.

J is TRBJ2-1 and V is TRBV6-4, with 8 nucleotides matching TRBD2. The CDR3 has 13 residues. The junction had 3 bases not matched to a gene; V was cut back by 6 bases and J by 5 bases. The germline CDR1 and CDR2 sequences are MRHNA and SNTAGT. DNA for the CDR3: TGTGCCAGCAGAGCGGGAGTCAACAATGAGCAGTTCTTC. This translates into CASRAGVNNEQFF.

The chain employs TRBV28 and TRBJ1-5, with D possibly being TRBD1 (5 bases). Trimming took off 2 bases at V and 5 bases at J, with 16 bases between the two ends. Per the germline V gene, CDR1 is MDHEN and CDR2 is SYDVKM. The CDR3 length is 16 residues. The DNA for the CDR3 is TGTGCCAGCAGTTTAGGGAAACAGGAGAGGTATCAGCCCCAGCATTTT. Translation gives CASSLGKQERYQPQHF.

The chain has TRBV5-4 and TRBJ1-6; D possibly corresponds to TRBD1 (5 bases). Between the trimmed V and J ends, which lost 1 base and 8 bases, there was a span of 10 bases. The CDR3 is made up of 14 amino acids. Germline CDR1 reads SGHNT; CDR2 reads YYREEE (reference sequence). The CDR3 nucleotides read TGTGCCAGCAGCTTGCCGGGGGAATATTCACCCCTCCACTTT. Translated, it gives CASSLPGEYSPLHF. The variable domain in full, with the rest retrieved from reference TRBV5-4 and TRBJ1-6, is ETGVTQSPTHLIKTRGQQVTLRCSSQSGHNTVSWYQQALGQGPQFIFQYYREEENGRGNFPPRFSGLQFPNYSSELNVNALELDDSALYLCASSLPGEYSPLHFGNGTRLTVT.

The V gene is TRBV19, the J gene TRBJ1-4, with D unresolved. The CDR3 totals 13 residues. Trimming left V 5 bases short and J 8 bases short, with 12 bases between. Germline CDR1 is LNHDA and CDR2 is SQIVND (reference sequence). The CDR3 nucleotides are TGTGCCAGTAGTTTGCTAGCGGGGGAAAAACTGTTTTTT. Translated: CASSLLAGEKLFF.

The CDR3 loop reads CASSPRQSAYYGYTF. CDR3 bases: TGTGCCAGTTCCCCCAGACAGTCAGCCTATTATGGCTACACCTTC. The chain links TRBV2 to TRBJ1-2; tentatively, D is TRBD1 (5 bases). The V end lost 9 bases, the J end lost 5 bases, and 22 bases lay between the germline ends. CDR3 length equals 15 residues. CDR1 SNHLY and CDR2 FYNNEI come from the germline V gene.

In this sample, this clone turned up once. Written as DNA, the CDR3 is TGCAGCGTCTTCAAGGACCTAACAGATACGCAGTATTTT. It translates to CSVFKDLTDTQYF. The rearrangement uses TRBV29-1 and TRBJ2-3; D is uncertain. Trimming shortened V by 6 bases and J by 3 bases, and 13 bases separated the two germline ends. From germline, CDR1 is SQVTM and CDR2 ANQGSEA. This CDR3 spans 13 amino acids.

The chain uses TRBV2 and TRBJ2-7; TRBD1 matches 10 bases. Germline lookup yields CDR1 SNHLY and CDR2 FYNNEI. V lost 7 bases and J lost 3; bases outside the gene matches: 6. The CDR3 runs 14 residues. DNA of the CDR3: TGTGCCAGCACCCTAGGACAGGGGGGCTACGAGCAGTACTTC. It yields the protein CASTLGQGGYEQYF.

The chain is built from TRBV2 and TRBJ2-6; unclear D gene. The V gene's germline CDR1 is SNHLY and CDR2 FYNNEI. V lost 7 bases, J lost 2 bases, and 6 bases lay in between. The CDR3 covers 13 residues. The chain's CDR3 is CASNWAGANVLTF. The CDR3 DNA sequence: TGTGCCAGCAACTGGGCTGGGGCCAACGTCCTGACTTTC.

The genes are TRBV30 and TRBJ1-6, with D hard to call. The germline V gene has CDR1 GTSNPN and CDR2 SVGIG (reference sequence). Trimming stripped 3 bases from V and 1 base from J, with 4 bases between. This CDR3 has 13 residues. For the CDR3, the DNA is TGTGCCTGGAGGGGTTCCTATAATTCACCCCTCCACTTT. It is translated as CAWRGSYNSPLHF.

V is TRBV6-6 and J is TRBJ2-1; D might be TRBD1 or TRBD2, each matching 5 bases. This CDR3 has 15 residues. The germline V and J ends were trimmed by 8 bases and 5 bases, with 19 bases remaining between them. CDR1 MNHNY and CDR2 SVGAGI come from the germline V gene (reference sequence). CDR3 DNA: TGTGCCAGCGGCCCCCGAGGGACCTATAACAATGAGCAGTTCTTC. It codes for CASGPRGTYNNEQFF.

The genes are TRBV5-4 and TRBJ2-5; maybe TRBD2 (6 bases). Trimming shortened V by 0 bases and J by 6 bases, and 12 bases separated the two germline ends. The CDR3 runs to 14 residues. Germline lookup yields CDR1 SGHNT and CDR2 YYREEE (reference sequence). This chain's CDR3 is CASSLGQGLKTQYF. DNA of the CDR3: TGTGCCAGCAGCTTGGGTCAGGGACTCAAGACCCAGTACTTC.

This chain joins TRBV30 and TRBJ2-1; D could derive from TRBD1 or TRBD2 (5 bases each). With 4 bases removed from V and 10 bases from J, the gap between germline ends came to 11 bases. CDR3 size: 11 residues. Germline assignment: CDR1 GTSNPN and CDR2 SVGIG (reference sequence). This CDR3 reads CAWTPGREQFF. Written as DNA, the CDR3 is TGTGCCTGGACGCCGGGACGAGAGCAGTTCTTC.

The J gene is TRBJ1-5, the V gene TRBV18; D uncertain. Germline loops: CDR1 KGHSH, CDR2 LQKENI. V lost 2 bases and J 0 bases, leaving 5 bases between the germline ends. CDR3 length: 14 amino acids. The CDR3: CASSPGLSNQPQHF. CDR3 DNA: TGTGCCAGCTCACCAGGGCTTAGCAATCAGCCCCAGCATTTT. Based on the CDR3 plus reference TRBV18 and TRBJ1-5, the full variable domain is NAGVMQNPRHLVRRRGQEARLRCSPMKGHSHVYWYRQLPEEGLKFMVYLQKENIIDESGMPKERFSAEFPKEGPSILRIQQVVRGDSAAYFCASSPGLSNQPQHFGDGTRLSIL.

The chain combines TRBV6-1 with TRBJ2-2; D possibly corresponds to TRBD2 (6 bases). Trimming cost V 11 bases and J 2 bases, with 15 bases left between them. The CDR3 runs 14 residues. In germline, CDR1 is MNHNS, CDR2 SASEGT. The CDR3 here is CAVNPGVNTGELFF. The CDR3 DNA reads as TGTGCCGTCAACCCGGGAGTCAACACCGGGGAGCTGTTTTTT.

The chain recombines TRBV5-6 with TRBJ2-3; D gene unclear. V lost 2 bases, J lost 6 bases, and 4 bases lay in between. This CDR3 has 11 residues. The V gene's germline CDR1 is SGHDT and CDR2 YYEEEE. Here the CDR3 reads CASSFADTQYF. The CDR3 DNA reads TGTGCCAGCAGCTTCGCGGATACGCAGTATTTT.

The rearrangement links TRBV12-1 to TRBJ2-1; TRBD2 was called by the table and not checked on the DNA. TRBV12-1 is a documented pseudogene. The CDR3 has 16 residues. CDR3 DNA: TGTGCCAGCAGCTTTGATACGGCGGAGCGAGACAATGAGCAGTTCTTC. Translation gives CASSFDTAERDNEQFF.